These 32 T cell receptor beta chains originate from one sample sequenced in a study of T cell responses to AZD1222 COVID-19 vaccine. Repertoires were generated with immunoSEQ multiplex PCR, while TCRdb's copy carries only in-frame clones and drops some. The profile covers more than 95,000 clones, with 93% appearing a single time and about 5% taken by the ten largest. Sequences were derived from peripheral blood, sampled on day 0 of AZD1222 vaccination. The receptor set was obtained from an adult in good health.

The chain has TRBV2 and TRBJ2-1, with D tentatively TRBD2 (5 bases). V was shortened by 6 bases and J by 10 bases, with 13 bases between the two germline ends. The CDR3 loop spans 12 amino acids. Germline CDR1 is SNHLY and CDR2 is FYNNEI. CDR3 sequence: CASRWTPGEQFF. The CDR3 nucleotides are TGTGCCAGCAGATGGACCCCGGGGGAGCAGTTCTTC.

The gene calls are TRBV28 and TRBJ2-3, with 14 bases fitting TRBD2. V lost 5 bases and J lost 4; bases outside the gene matches: 14. Germline CDR1 and CDR2: MDHEN and SYDVKM. The CDR3 has 19 amino acids. CDR3 amino acids: CASSPAVGTSGSRADTQYF. CDR3 nucleotide sequence: TGTGCCAGCAGTCCGGCTGTCGGGACTAGCGGGAGTAGGGCAGATACGCAGTATTTT.

This chain connects TRBV7-9 to TRBJ2-5; 8 bases match TRBD2. Germline V gene data show CDR1 as SEHNR and CDR2 as FQNEAQ (reference sequence). The CDR3 covers 17 residues. With 0 bases clipped from V and 4 bases from J, the junction kept 10 bases outside the gene matches. The CDR3 reads CASSLAVSSGSGETQYF. Written as DNA, the CDR3 is TGTGCCAGCAGCTTAGCGGTTTCGAGCGGGAGTGGAGAGACCCAGTACTTC.

V is TRBV7-8 and J is TRBJ2-2, with D possibly TRBD2 on 5 matching bases. CDR1 and CDR2 from the germline V gene are SGHVS and FQNEAQ. V was cut by 2 bases and J by 0 bases, with 7 bases left in between. This CDR3 region has 15 residues. The CDR3 reads CASSLQTTNTGELFF. CDR3 nucleotides: TGTGCCAGCAGCTTACAGACTACGAACACCGGGGAGCTGTTTTTT.

CDR3 sequence (DNA): TGTGCCAGCTCCCGTTTGACACTAGAAAATGAAAAACTGTTTTTT. Protein: CASSRLTLENEKLFF. V is TRBV18 and J is TRBJ1-4; D not certain. Germline loops: CDR1 KGHSH, CDR2 LQKENI. V lost 6 bases to trimming and J lost 5 bases, with 16 bases between them. This CDR3 has 15 residues.

The rearrangement joins TRBV14 to TRBJ2-5; D may be TRBD2 (5 bases). The CDR3 is 14 amino acids. V was shortened by 1 base and J by 6 bases, with 12 bases between the two germline ends. Germline lookup yields CDR1 SGHDN and CDR2 FVKESK. For the CDR3, the DNA is TGTGCCAGCAGCCAAGTTTCTCGGAGGAAGACCCAGTACTTC. This codes for CASSQVSRRKTQYF.

This chain links TRBV4-1 with TRBJ1-3; D not resolved. Trimming stripped 1 base from V and 2 bases from J, with 12 bases between. Germline CDR1 reads MGHRA; CDR2 reads YSYEKL. The CDR3 has 16 residues. The CDR3 sequence is CASSQGIIPPGNTIYF. DNA of the CDR3: TGCGCCAGCAGCCAAGGAATCATACCGCCTGGAAACACCATATATTTT.

This clone was detected a few times. The chain carries TRBV6-6 and TRBJ1-6; D gene uncertain. Germline V lookup: CDR1 MNHNY, CDR2 SVGAGI (reference sequence). The V end lost 6 bases, the J end lost 0 bases, and 6 bases lay between the germline ends. This CDR3 is 14 amino acids long. CDR3 loop: CASSGSSYNSPLHF. The CDR3 region has the DNA TGTGCCAGCAGCGGGAGCTCCTATAATTCACCCCTCCACTTT.

The chain combines TRBV6-4 with TRBJ1-4; D is uncertain. Trimming took off 0 bases at V and 4 bases at J, with 9 bases between the two ends. The CDR3 has 15 amino acids. Germline loops: CDR1 MRHNA, CDR2 SNTAGT. CDR3 loop: CASSDSTQYNEKLFF. For the CDR3, the DNA is TGTGCCAGCAGTGACTCGACCCAGTATAATGAAAAACTGTTTTTT.

This chain uses TRBV4-1 with TRBJ2-4; a weak D match, TRBD1 (6 bases). Germline values: CDR1 MGHRA, CDR2 YSYEKL. There are 17 residues in the CDR3. The ends were cut back, 1 base at V and 0 bases at J, with 13 bases in the middle. The DNA of the CDR3 is TGCGCCAGCAGCCAAGTTGGGACAAAACTAGCCAAAAACATTCAGTACTTC. This sequence encodes CASSQVGTKLAKNIQYF.

This chain uses TRBV30 with TRBJ2-2; D is uncertain. The CDR3 loop spans 14 amino acids. Germline CDR1 GTSNPN, CDR2 SVGIG (reference sequence). Trimming removed 0 bases from V and 4 bases from J, with 9 bases in between. The CDR3: CAWSVIGSTGELFF. CDR3 DNA: TGTGCCTGGAGTGTAATCGGTAGCACCGGGGAGCTGTTTTTT.

The V gene is TRBV25-1, the J gene TRBJ1-2; no reliable D call. V was pared by 10 bases and J by 2 bases, with 11 bases between. Germline V gene sequence: CDR1 MGHDK, CDR2 SYGVNS. CDR3 length: 12 amino acids. The CDR3 DNA reads as TGTGCCACCTCCGGAAACAACTATGGCTACACCTTC. Its translation: CATSGNNYGYTF.

The table lists this clone with a few counts. The V call is TRBV6-1, the J call TRBJ2-1; D possibly uses TRBD1 or TRBD2 (5 bases each). Germline CDR1 MNHNS, CDR2 SASEGT. The CDR3 has 16 residues. V lost 3 bases and J 5 bases, leaving 17 bases between the germline ends. The CDR3 protein is CASSDPGALINNEQFF. The CDR3 nucleotides read TGTGCCAGCAGTGATCCCGGGGCACTTATTAACAATGAGCAGTTCTTC.

DNA of the CDR3: TGTGCCAGCAGCTTAGGGAGTAGTTTCTACGAGCAGTACTTC. Translating it yields CASSLGSSFYEQYF. V and J are TRBV7-2 and TRBJ2-7, with D hard to call. V gave up 1 base and J gave up 3 bases, with 10 bases separating them. Germline CDR1 reads SGHTA; CDR2 reads FQGNSA. The CDR3 is 14 amino acids.

The genes are TRBV7-2 and TRBJ2-2, with 7 nucleotides matching TRBD2. The length of the CDR3 is 18 residues. Germline-derived CDR1 and CDR2 are SGHTA and FQGNSA. Trimming at V came to 5 bases and at J to 0 bases, leaving 12 bases not matched to a gene. The CDR3 here is CASSVVDRTSPNTGELFF. Written as DNA, the CDR3 is TGTGCCAGCAGCGTAGTTGACCGGACTAGTCCGAACACCGGGGAGCTGTTTTTT.

The chain links TRBV7-9 to TRBJ1-3; D gene unclear. The germline V gene encodes CDR1 SEHNR and CDR2 FQNEAQ (reference sequence). This CDR3 spans 14 amino acids. V gave up 7 bases and J gave up 0 bases, with 10 bases separating them. The CDR3 spells CASMPGYSGNTIYF. CDR3 nucleotides: TGTGCCAGCATGCCCGGATACTCTGGAAACACCATATATTTT.

This chain joins TRBV6-1 and TRBJ1-4; tentative D call: TRBD1 (5 bases). Germline V gene data show CDR1 as MNHNS and CDR2 as SASEGT. V was shortened by 2 bases and J by 5 bases, with 12 bases between the two germline ends. This CDR3 region has 15 residues. CDR3 coding DNA: TGTGCCAGCAGTGAACCCGGGGCGCTAAATGAAAAACTGTTTTTT. Its translation is CASSEPGALNEKLFF.

The chain employs TRBV7-2 and TRBJ2-5, with D perhaps assigned TRBD1 or TRBD2 (5 bases each). In germline, CDR1 is SGHTA, CDR2 FQGNSA. Trimming pared 5 bases from V and 8 bases from J, leaving 21 bases between. The CDR3 runs to 15 residues. CDR3: CASSPRGRTEDTQYF. CDR3 coding DNA: TGTGCCAGCAGCCCTCGGGGCAGGACGGAGGATACCCAGTACTTC.

The rearrangement joins TRBV7-9 to TRBJ2-5, with TRBD2 as a possible D gene (6 bases). The length of the CDR3 is 15 residues. The V end was cut by 5 bases, the J end by 2 bases, with 15 bases between. Germline lookup yields CDR1 SEHNR and CDR2 FQNEAQ (reference sequence). The CDR3 DNA follows: TGTGCCAGCAGCCACCCTCGCGGGGCTCAAGAGACCCAGTACTTC. This encodes CASSHPRGAQETQYF.

CDR3 sequence (DNA): TGTGCCAGCAGTTTAGGAGGGAGGGCCCACAATACGCAGTATTTT. Its translation: CASSLGGRAHNTQYF. The rearrangement uses TRBV28 and TRBJ2-3, with 7 bases that match TRBD2. V was clipped by 2 bases and J by 7 bases; unmatched bases: 9. Germline V gene data show CDR1 as MDHEN and CDR2 as SYDVKM. CDR3 length: 15 residues.

The V call is TRBV6-2 or TRBV6-3, the J call TRBJ2-3; D is ambiguous. Trimming stripped 1 base from V and 2 bases from J, with 10 bases between. Germline CDR1 and CDR2: MNHEY and SVGEGT. The CDR3 loop spans 15 amino acids. The CDR3: CASSYYGGYTDTQYF. The CDR3 nucleotides are TGTGCCAGCAGTTACTACGGCGGATACACAGATACGCAGTATTTT.

The gene calls are TRBV6-2 or TRBV6-3 and TRBJ2-7, with no clear D. The CDR3 totals 14 residues. Germline lookup yields CDR1 MNHEY and CDR2 SVGEGT. Trimming took off 4 bases at V and 6 bases at J, with 16 bases between the two ends. As DNA, the CDR3 is TGTGCCAGCAGTTTAGACGAGATCCTCTTCGAGCAGTACTTC. It translates to CASSLDEILFEQYF.

V gene TRBV5-6 combines with J gene TRBJ1-3; maybe TRBD1 (5 bases). CDR1 SGHDT and CDR2 YYEEEE come from the germline V gene. There are 16 residues in the CDR3. V was trimmed by 0 bases and J by 0 bases, leaving 10 bases between them. Here the CDR3 DNA reads TGTGCCAGCAGCTTGGTTGACAGCTTCTCTGGAAACACCATATATTTT. This sequence encodes CASSLVDSFSGNTIYF.

The chain carries TRBV6-1 and TRBJ2-7; 9 bases map to TRBD1. The CDR3 has 15 residues. Trimming at V came to 2 bases and at J to 5 bases, leaving 7 bases not matched to a gene. In germline, CDR1 is MNHNS, CDR2 SASEGT. CDR3 sequence (DNA): TGTGCCAGCAGTGAATATTGGACAGGGGCCAACGAGCAGTACTTC. Its protein is CASSEYWTGANEQYF.

The V and J genes are TRBV12-3 or TRBV12-4 and TRBJ1-5; D might be TRBD1 (5 bases). The V end lost 5 bases, the J end lost 8 bases, and 10 bases lay between the germline ends. CDR3 length equals 12 residues. In DNA, the CDR3 is TGTGCCAGCAGTGGAGGGGCGAAGCCCCAGCATTTT. It specifies CASSGGAKPQHF.

This chain links TRBV3-1 (or the pseudogene TRBV3-2) with TRBJ1-6; perhaps TRBD1 as D (5 bases). Trimming removed 0 bases at V and 4 bases at J, with 13 bases between. Germline V gene lookup returns CDR1 LGHDT and CDR2 YNNKEL (reference sequence). The CDR3 is 17 amino acids. In nucleotides, the CDR3 is TGTGCCAGCAGCCAAGAATTTGGGACCTATTATAATTCACCCCTCCACTTT. This gives the protein CASSQEFGTYYNSPLHF.

The rearrangement joins TRBV11-2 to TRBJ1-1; D uncertain. V gave up 3 bases and J gave up 2 bases, with 10 bases separating them. Germline V lookup: CDR1 SGHAT, CDR2 FQNNGV. The length of the CDR3 is 14 residues. CDR3 residues: CASSLYAANTEAFF. The CDR3 DNA sequence: TGTGCCAGCAGCTTGTACGCAGCTAACACTGAAGCTTTCTTT.

V is TRBV15 and J is TRBJ1-6, with 7 bases aligning to TRBD1. The CDR3 contains 13 residues. Germline CDR1 LNHNV, CDR2 YYDKDF (reference sequence). After removal of 9 bases from V and 4 bases from J, the junction contained 3 bases not matched to a gene. In nucleotides, the CDR3 is TGTGCCACACAGGGGATTTATAATTCACCCCTCCACTTT. Translated: CATQGIYNSPLHF. Looking up the rest from reference TRBV15 and TRBJ1-6 gives the full variable domain: DAMVIQNPRYQVTQFGKPVTLSCSQTLNHNVMYWYQQKSSQAPKLLFHYYDKDFNNEADTPDNFQSRRPNTSFCFLDIRSPGLGDTAMYLCATQGIYNSPLHFGNGTRLTVT.

This clone was seen only a few times. This sequence joins TRBV11-3 and TRBJ1-1; no clear D gene. Deletions cut 1 base from V and 9 bases from J, with 9 bases between. The CDR3 loop spans 12 amino acids. CDR1 SGHNT and CDR2 YENEEA come from the germline V gene. In nucleotides, the CDR3 is TGTGCCAGCAGCTTAGGGGAGGGTAAAGCTTTCTTT. Its protein product is CASSLGEGKAFF.

This chain's CDR3 is CASSEALGVGQPQHF. CDR3 in DNA: TGTGCCAGCAGTGAAGCGCTGGGGGTGGGTCAGCCCCAGCATTTT. The rearrangement joins TRBV6-1 to TRBJ1-5, with TRBD1 as a possible D gene (5 bases). The V gene's germline CDR1 is MNHNS and CDR2 SASEGT. The CDR3 has 15 residues. V lost 0 bases to trimming and J lost 6 bases, with 12 bases between them.

The rearrangement links TRBV19 to TRBJ2-7; D gene unclear. The CDR3 length is 13 residues. V was shortened by 6 bases and J by 0 bases, with 9 bases between the two germline ends. The germline V gene has CDR1 LNHDA and CDR2 SQIVND (reference sequence). CDR3 residues: CASRAYDSYEQYF. CDR3 coding DNA: TGTGCCAGTAGGGCATATGACTCCTACGAGCAGTACTTC.

The rearrangement links TRBV6-1 to TRBJ2-7; TRBD2 aligns across 7 bases. Germline V gives CDR1 MNHNS, CDR2 SASEGT. The CDR3 extends over 15 amino acids. V gave up 1 base and J gave up 3 bases; unmatched junction bases: 6. The CDR3 coding sequence is TGTGCCAGCAGTGAAGGGAGCGGGGCCCGCTACGAGCAGTACTTC. Its protein product is CASSEGSGARYEQYF.